These 25 T cell receptor beta chains originate from one sample sequenced in a study of blood T cell repertoires in COVID-19. Profiled with immunoSEQ multiplex PCR; TCRdb holds only in-frame clones, not every one. The sample contains hundreds of thousands of clones, just over 85% of which appear only once. Sequenced input: peripheral blood. Receptors originate from a woman younger than 45 with active or convalescent COVID-19.

V and J are TRBV3-1 (or the pseudogene TRBV3-2) and TRBJ1-2; 7 bases agree with TRBD1. This CDR3 has 15 amino acids. V was pared by 3 bases and J by 3 bases, with 7 bases of the junction left unmatched. The V gene's germline CDR1 is LGHDT and CDR2 YNNKEL (reference sequence). Here the CDR3 DNA reads TGTGCCAGCAGCCAGGGATACAGGGGTGACTATGGCTACACCTTC. Protein sequence: CASSQGYRGDYGYTF.

This chain connects TRBV4-1 to TRBJ1-1; tentative D call: TRBD1 (5 bases). V lost 3 bases and J lost 10, with 12 bases in between. From germline, CDR1 is MGHRA and CDR2 YSYEKL. CDR3 size: 12 residues. The CDR3 DNA is TGCGCCAGCAGCCAGTCGGACACAAGAGCTTTCTTT. This codes for CASSQSDTRAFF.

This clone was seen once. The rearrangement links TRBV5-6 to TRBJ2-7; perhaps TRBD2 as D (6 bases). The germline V gene has CDR1 SGHDT and CDR2 YYEEEE. The CDR3 loop spans 13 amino acids. Trimming pared 3 bases from V and 5 bases from J, leaving 12 bases between. CDR3 coding DNA: TGTGCCAGCAGCTGGGGGGACGGAGACGAGCAGTACTTC. Translating it yields CASSWGDGDEQYF.

The rearrangement uses TRBV2 and TRBJ2-7; D possibly corresponds to TRBD2 (5 bases). The CDR3 contains 13 residues. V gave up 3 bases and J gave up 6 bases, with 12 bases separating them. Germline lookup yields CDR1 SNHLY and CDR2 FYNNEI. The CDR3: CASSDGRAGEQYF. CDR3 DNA sequence: TGTGCCAGCAGTGATGGACGCGCGGGCGAGCAGTACTTC. Variable domain in full (rest from reference TRBV2 and TRBJ2-7): EPEVTQTPSHQVTQMGQEVILRCVPISNHLYFYWYRQILGQKVEFLVSFYNNEISEKSEIFDDQFSVERPDGSNFTLKIRSTKLEDSAMYFCASSDGRAGEQYFGPGTRLTVT.

J is TRBJ1-5 and V is TRBV5-6; 9 nucleotides align to TRBD1. V lost 4 bases, J lost 6 bases, and 14 bases stayed unmatched. Germline loops: CDR1 SGHDT, CDR2 YYEEEE. The CDR3 consists of 17 residues. The CDR3 sequence: CASSTRIGTGLTQPQHF. The CDR3 DNA reads as TGTGCCAGCAGCACCCGAATCGGGACAGGGTTGACTCAGCCCCAGCATTTT.

The V call is TRBV5-6, the J call TRBJ1-1; no clear D gene. V shed 3 bases and J shed 3 bases, with 12 bases lying between them. CDR3 length: 14 amino acids. Per the germline V gene, CDR1 is SGHDT and CDR2 is YYEEEE. The CDR3 DNA sequence: TGTGCCAGCAGCTCGGGCAGGAGGTACACTGAAGCTTTCTTT. Its translation is CASSSGRRYTEAFF. The whole variable domain, filled in from reference TRBV5-6 and TRBJ1-1, reads DAGVTQSPTHLIKTRGQQVTLRCSPKSGHDTVSWYQQALGQGPQFIFQYYEEEERQRGNFPDRFSGHQFPNYSSELNVNALLLGDSALYLCASSSGRRYTEAFFGQGTRLTVV.

The chain combines TRBV7-8 with TRBJ2-1, with TRBD2 identical over 7 bases. CDR3 length equals 16 residues. V dropped 0 bases and J dropped 0; count of bases not matched to a gene: 2. Germline CDR1 and CDR2: SGHVS and FQNEAQ. The CDR3 DNA reads TGTGCCAGCAGCTTAGCGGGGGGGGGCTCCTACAATGAGCAGTTCTTC. This encodes CASSLAGGGSYNEQFF. Full variable domain (missing parts from reference TRBV7-8 and TRBJ2-1): GAGVSQSPRYKVAKRGQDVALRCDPISGHVSLFWYQQALGQGPEFLTYFQNEAQLDKSGLPSDRFFAERPEGSVSTLKIQRTQQEDSAVYLCASSLAGGGSYNEQFFGPGTRLTVL.

This clone was observed a few times. This sequence joins TRBV27 and TRBJ2-7; tentatively, D is TRBD1 (6 bases). Germline V CDR1 and CDR2: MNHEY, SMNVEV (reference sequence). This CDR3 is 14 amino acids long. V lost 6 bases and J lost 0, with 12 bases in between. DNA for the CDR3: TGTGCCAGCAGGGGTGTGGGGGCCTCCTACGAGCAGTACTTC. Residues: CASRGVGASYEQYF.

V and J are TRBV30 and TRBJ1-2; the match to TRBD1 covers 8 bases. The CDR3 spans 15 residues. Germline loops: CDR1 GTSNPN, CDR2 SVGIG (reference sequence). V trimming: 4 bases; J trimming: 2 bases; junction bases outside the gene matches: 9. The CDR3 DNA sequence: TGTGCCTGGACCGATACAGGGGGAAACAACTATGGCTACACCTTC. It is translated as CAWTDTGGNNYGYTF.

The CDR3 DNA follows: TGTGCCAGCAGCCAACCGACAGGGGCCTACAATGAGCAGTTCTTC. As protein: CASSQPTGAYNEQFF. The V call is TRBV3-1 (or the pseudogene TRBV3-2), the J call TRBJ2-1; 8 bases agree with TRBD1. The V segment lost 2 bases and the J segment 2 bases; nucleotides outside the gene matches: 2. Germline V gene lookup returns CDR1 LGHDT and CDR2 YNNKEL (reference sequence). The CDR3 is made up of 15 amino acids.

The gene calls are TRBV2 and TRBJ2-5, with a tentative D call TRBD2 (5 bases). The CDR3 has 12 residues. CDR1 is SNHLY and CDR2 is FYNNEI in the germline V gene. Trimming left V 5 bases short and J 5 bases short, with 9 bases between. The CDR3 loop reads CASSPPGETQYF. The CDR3 coding sequence is TGTGCCAGCAGTCCCCCGGGGGAGACCCAGTACTTC.

The chain combines TRBV10-2 with TRBJ1-1, with 8 bases aligning to TRBD1. The CDR3 contains 14 residues. Trimming removed 6 bases from V and 3 bases from J; junction bases left unmatched: 6. Germline lookup yields CDR1 WSHSY and CDR2 SAAADI. CDR3 bases: TGCGCCAGCAGAGGGGACAGGACCCACACTGAAGCTTTCTTT. Its protein is CASRGDRTHTEAFF.

The J gene is TRBJ2-1, the V gene TRBV5-1; 10 bases are shared with TRBD1. The CDR3 contains 16 residues. The J segment lost 5 bases and the V segment lost 0 bases, leaving 5 bases of the junction unmatched. From germline, CDR1 is SGHRS and CDR2 YFSETQ. CDR3 bases: TGCGCCAGCAGCTTGGCCGGGACAGGGGATGACAATGAGCAGTTCTTC. This gives the protein CASSLAGTGDDNEQFF.

This chain links TRBV18 with TRBJ1-1; 7 bases are a match to TRBD1. CDR3 length: 14 residues. Germline CDR1 is KGHSH and CDR2 is LQKENI. V gave up 4 bases and J gave up 3 bases; unmatched junction bases: 5. The DNA for the CDR3 is TGTGCCAGCTCACTAATGACAGGGTACACTGAAGCTTTCTTT. This translates into CASSLMTGYTEAFF. Together with reference TRBV18 and TRBJ1-1, the CDR3 gives the full variable domain: NAGVMQNPRHLVRRRGQEARLRCSPMKGHSHVYWYRQLPEEGLKFMVYLQKENIIDESGMPKERFSAEFPKEGPSILRIQQVVRGDSAAYFCASSLMTGYTEAFFGQGTRLTVV.

The rearrangement joins TRBV5-8 to TRBJ1-2, with 8 bases lining up with TRBD1. The CDR3 has 13 residues. Unmatched junction bases numbered 0, after V lost 3 bases and J lost 2 bases. Germline CDR1 SGHTS, CDR2 YDEGEE. The CDR3 DNA follows: TGTGCCAGCAGCTCAGGGGGCAACTATGGCTACACCTTC. It encodes CASSSGGNYGYTF.

This chain uses TRBV7-8 with TRBJ2-5; no firm D call. The germline CDR1 and CDR2 sequences are SGHVS and FQNEAQ. Trimming removed 2 bases from V and 2 bases from J, with 6 bases in between. The CDR3 extends over 13 amino acids. The DNA of the CDR3 is TGTGCCAGCAGCTTAAGCCTTCAAGAGACCCAGTACTTC. It translates to CASSLSLQETQYF.

The rearrangement uses TRBV27 and TRBJ2-1; no reliable D call. This CDR3 is built from 16 residues. Trimming pared 7 bases from V and 4 bases from J, leaving 20 bases between. CDR1 is MNHEY, CDR2 SMNVEV, per germline (reference sequence). The DNA of the CDR3 is TGTGCCAGCATGGCCCCCCTGAAGTTGAGGTACAATGAGCAGTTCTTC. It specifies CASMAPLKLRYNEQFF.

The J gene is TRBJ2-1, the V gene TRBV7-9, with 14 bases that match TRBD2. Per germline, CDR1 SEHNR and CDR2 FQNEAQ (reference sequence). V shed 5 bases, J shed 9 bases, and the junction held 15 bases outside the gene matches. The CDR3 consists of 18 residues. The DNA for the CDR3 is TGTGCCAGCAGCCGGAATCCCGGGACTAGCGGGAGTGTCACTGAGCAGTTCTTC. Translating it yields CASSRNPGTSGSVTEQFF.

In this sample, this clone turned up once. This sequence joins TRBV7-8 and TRBJ2-7; 12 nucleotides line up with TRBD2. With 6 bases clipped from V and 4 bases from J, the junction kept 4 bases outside the gene matches. The germline gives CDR1 SGHVS, CDR2 FQNEAQ. The CDR3 consists of 14 residues. The CDR3 protein is CASSYTSGRYEQYF. In nucleotides, the CDR3 is TGTGCCAGCAGTTACACTAGCGGGAGGTACGAGCAGTACTTC. The whole variable domain, filled in from reference TRBV7-8 and TRBJ2-7, reads GAGVSQSPRYKVAKRGQDVALRCDPISGHVSLFWYQQALGQGPEFLTYFQNEAQLDKSGLPSDRFFAERPEGSVSTLKIQRTQQEDSAVYLCASSYTSGRYEQYFGPGTRLTVT.

V gene TRBV12-3 or TRBV12-4 combines with J gene TRBJ1-1; D not resolved. The CDR3 spans 13 residues. With 0 bases removed from V and 0 bases from J, the gap between germline ends came to 2 bases. The CDR3 reads CASSLAMNTEAFF. CDR3 coding DNA: TGTGCCAGCAGTTTAGCTATGAACACTGAAGCTTTCTTT.

The chain joins TRBV27 to TRBJ2-1; D may be TRBD1 (6 bases). Trimming removed 0 bases from V and 2 bases from J, with 14 bases in between. Germline-derived CDR1 and CDR2 are MNHEY and SMNVEV (reference sequence). The CDR3 contains 17 residues. The CDR3: CASSLSWDTQAYNEQFF. CDR3 coding DNA: TGTGCCAGCAGTTTATCATGGGACACTCAAGCCTACAATGAGCAGTTCTTC.

The chain is built from TRBV27 and TRBJ1-5, with 8 nucleotides matching TRBD1. The germline V gene encodes CDR1 MNHEY and CDR2 SMNVEV (reference sequence). Trimming at V came to 6 bases and at J to 6 bases, leaving 10 bases not matched to a gene. The CDR3 has 15 amino acids. The CDR3 bases are TGTGCCAGCAGCTCTGAGGCAGGGGGCTTTCAGCCCCAGCATTTT. Protein: CASSSEAGGFQPQHF.

The chain employs TRBV7-9 and TRBJ2-4, with D possibly matching TRBD1 (6 bases). The V and J ends lost 7 bases and 0 bases respectively, with 19 bases between them. There are 17 residues in the CDR3. CDR1 is SEHNR, CDR2 FQNEAQ, per germline (reference sequence). This CDR3 is CASTSGAQGIAKNIQYF. The CDR3 DNA is TGTGCCAGCACCTCAGGGGCGCAGGGGATAGCCAAAAACATTCAGTACTTC.

The V gene is TRBV3-1 (or the pseudogene TRBV3-2), the J gene TRBJ2-1, with D possibly matching TRBD2 (5 bases). This CDR3 has 15 amino acids. The germline gives CDR1 LGHDT, CDR2 YNNKEL (reference sequence). V shed 0 bases and J shed 1 base, with 7 bases lying between them. CDR3 bases: TGTGCCAGCAGCCAAGATCGGGGTTCCTACAATGAGCAGTTCTTC. Amino acids: CASSQDRGSYNEQFF.

This chain links TRBV21-1 with TRBJ1-2. TRBV21-1 counts as a pseudogene. The CDR3 is 13 amino acids. Here the CDR3 reads CASRVKAPGGYTF. The DNA for the CDR3 is TGTGCCAGCCGGGTGAAGGCCCCGGGTGGCTACACCTTC.